This TCR beta chain was documented in a study of blood T cell repertoires in COVID-19. Study-level background: COVID-19 samples, acute and convalescent, were from the United States, Italy and Spain. T cells, B-cell-depleted T cells, or PBMCs provided the cDNA or gDNA that served as material.

This clone was picked up one time. Source study methods: Researchers report that nucleated cell counts were estimated from reference gene primer amplification. Libraries were prepared by immunoSEQ multiplex PCR; TCRdb keeps only in-frame clonotypes and omits some of them. V, J and clone size were drawn from that table, and D and trimming were deduced from the DNA. This table holds fewer than 200,000 clones, roughly 80% found once. The sequence derives from a man aged 55 to 70 with acute or convalescent COVID-19. Specimen: peripheral blood.

The CDR3 bases are TGTGCCATCGACGGGGGTGGCCAAGAGACCCAGTACTTC. Translating gives CAIDGGGQETQYF. This chain joins TRBV2 and TRBJ2-5; D perhaps matches TRBD2 (6 bases). The V gene lost 10 bases and the J gene lost 1 base, with 13 bases spanning the gap. Germline V lookup: CDR1 SNHLY, CDR2 FYNNEI. The CDR3 totals 13 residues.